This T cell receptor beta chain was obtained from a study of blood T cell repertoires in COVID-19. The germline V gene encodes CDR1 MNHEY and CDR2 SVGEGT. Trimming stripped 5 bases from V and 4 bases from J, with 11 bases between. This CDR3 is built from 13 residues. Clones were read by immunoSEQ multiplex PCR, and TCRdb kept only the in-frame ones, dropping some. The sample includes about 39,000 clones, 79% of them seen just once. V gene TRBV6-2 or TRBV6-3 combines with J gene TRBJ1-2; possibly TRBD1 for D (5 bases). Sequences were obtained from peripheral blood. This clonotype originated in a man aged 65 to 79 with acute or convalescent COVID-19. CDR3 DNA sequence: TGTGCCAGCAGTGACCAGGGCATCTATGGCTACACCTTC. Its protein is CASSDQGIYGYTF.